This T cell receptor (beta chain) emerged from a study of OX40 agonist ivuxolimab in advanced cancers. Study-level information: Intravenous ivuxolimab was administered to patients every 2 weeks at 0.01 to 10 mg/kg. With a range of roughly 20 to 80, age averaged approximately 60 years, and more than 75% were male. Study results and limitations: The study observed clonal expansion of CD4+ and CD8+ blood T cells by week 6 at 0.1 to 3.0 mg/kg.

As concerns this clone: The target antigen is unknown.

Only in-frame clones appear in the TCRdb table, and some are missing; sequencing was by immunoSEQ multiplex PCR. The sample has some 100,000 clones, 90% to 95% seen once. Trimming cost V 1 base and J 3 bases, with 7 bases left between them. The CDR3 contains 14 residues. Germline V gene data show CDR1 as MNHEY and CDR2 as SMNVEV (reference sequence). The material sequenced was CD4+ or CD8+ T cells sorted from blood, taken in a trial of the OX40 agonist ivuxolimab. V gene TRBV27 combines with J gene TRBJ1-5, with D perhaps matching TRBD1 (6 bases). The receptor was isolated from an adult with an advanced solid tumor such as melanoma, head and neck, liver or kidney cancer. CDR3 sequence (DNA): TGTGCCAGCAGTTTATACAGGGTCAATCAGCCCCAGCATTTT. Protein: CASSLYRVNQPQHF.